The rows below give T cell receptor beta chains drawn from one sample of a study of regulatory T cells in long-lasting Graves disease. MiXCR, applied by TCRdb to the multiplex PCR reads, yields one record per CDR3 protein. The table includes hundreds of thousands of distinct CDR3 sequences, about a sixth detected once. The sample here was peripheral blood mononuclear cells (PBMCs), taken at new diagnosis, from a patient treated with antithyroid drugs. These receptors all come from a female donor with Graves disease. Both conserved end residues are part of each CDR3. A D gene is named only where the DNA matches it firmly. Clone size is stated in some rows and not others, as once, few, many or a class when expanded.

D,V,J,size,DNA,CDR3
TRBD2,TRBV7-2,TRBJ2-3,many,TGTGCCAGCAGCTTAAGTCTCCTAGCGGGAGGTGGAACAGATACGCAGTATTTT,CASSLSLLAGGGTDTQYF
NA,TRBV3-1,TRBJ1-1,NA,TGTGCCAGCAGCCCCCGGACACGTCGGAACACTGAAGCTTTCTTT,CASSPRTRRNTEAFF
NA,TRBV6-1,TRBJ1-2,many,TGTGCCAGCAGTGAAGTTATCGCCTATGGCTACACCTTC,CASSEVIAYGYTF
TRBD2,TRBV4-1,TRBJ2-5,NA,TGCGCCAGCAGCCACCCCCCGGGACTAGCGAAAGAGACCCAGTACTTC,CASSHPPGLAKETQYF
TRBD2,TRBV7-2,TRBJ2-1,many,TGTGCCAGCAGCATTAGCCCACTAGCGGGGAACAATGAGCAGTTCTTC,CASSISPLAGNNEQFF
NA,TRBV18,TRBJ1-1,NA,TGTGCCAGCTCACCAAACAACGTCTTGAGAGTGAACACTGAAGCTTTCTTT,CASSPNNVLRVNTEAFF
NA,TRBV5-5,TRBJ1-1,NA,TGTGCCAGCATAAAAACCCCCATGAACACTGAAGCTTTCTTT,CASIKTPMNTEAFF
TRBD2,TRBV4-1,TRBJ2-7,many,TGCGCCAGCAGCTCTCCCGGGACTAGGCCTGGAGGGCAGTACTTC,CASSSPGTRPGGQYF
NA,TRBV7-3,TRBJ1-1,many,TGTGCCAGCAGCGTAGCCCTGGGGAACACTGAAGCTTTCTTT,CASSVALGNTEAFF
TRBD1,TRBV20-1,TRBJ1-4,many,TGCAGTGCTATACCGGGACAGGGGGCTAGGGAAAAACTGTTTTTT,CSAIPGQGAREKLFF
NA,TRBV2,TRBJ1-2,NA,TGTGCCAGCAGGGGTTCCCTCTTC,CASRGSLF
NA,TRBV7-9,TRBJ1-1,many,TGTGCCACCCGCCCACCGACGGCACCTGAAGCTTTCTTT,CATRPPTAPEAFF
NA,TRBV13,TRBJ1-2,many,TGTGCCAGCAGCCCCCGAAGAACGTCCTATGGCTACACCTTC,CASSPRRTSYGYTF
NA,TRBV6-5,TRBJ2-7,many,TGTGCCAGCAGTTACCACGGGGAGGCCCAGTACTTC,CASSYHGEAQYF
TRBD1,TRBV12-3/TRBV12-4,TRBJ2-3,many,TGTGCCAGCAGGCGAAGAGATATACCGGGACAGGGGGCTATCGATACGCAGTATTTT,CASRRRDIPGQGAIDTQYF
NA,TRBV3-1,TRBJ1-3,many,TGTGCCAGCAGCCCCGGGGGGGCAGGAAACACCATATATTTT,CASSPGGAGNTIYF
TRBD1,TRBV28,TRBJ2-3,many,TGTGCCAGCAGTCGACCGATGACAGGGGAAGATACGCAGTATTTT,CASSRPMTGEDTQYF
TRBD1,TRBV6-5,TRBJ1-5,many,TGTGCCAGCAGTTACTCGGACAGGGAAGCCCAGCATTTT,CASSYSDREAQHF
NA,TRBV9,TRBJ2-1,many,TGTGCCAGCAGCGGACAAACCTACAATGAGCAGTTCTTC,CASSGQTYNEQFF
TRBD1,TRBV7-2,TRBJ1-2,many,TGTGCCAGCAGCTCCGCTGGACAGGAAAGCTATGGCTACACCTTC,CASSSAGQESYGYTF
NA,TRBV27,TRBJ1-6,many,TGTGCCAGCAGTTTATACAGGGTCTATTCACCCCTCCACTTT,CASSLYRVYSPLHF
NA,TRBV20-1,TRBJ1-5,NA,TGCAGTGCTAGAGCCGCTGGGGGCAATCAGCCCCAGCATTTT,CSARAAGGNQPQHF
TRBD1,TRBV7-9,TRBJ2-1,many,TGTGCCAGCAGGCGAGGGGGCTTTGAGCAGTTCTTC,CASRRGGFEQFF
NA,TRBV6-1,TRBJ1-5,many,TGTGCCAGCAGTGTTACTACCTATCAGCCCCAGCATTTT,CASSVTTYQPQHF
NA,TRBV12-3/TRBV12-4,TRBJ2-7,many,TGTGCCAGCAGTTTACATCACGTGTACGAGCAGTACTTC,CASSLHHVYEQYF
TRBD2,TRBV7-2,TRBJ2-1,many,TGTGCCAGCAGCTTAGGGTTAGCGGGAGGGTCCTACAATGAGCAGTTCTTC,CASSLGLAGGSYNEQFF
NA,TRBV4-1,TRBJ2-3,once,TGCGCCAGCAGCGGGGACGGTTCTAGCACAGATACGCAGTATTTT,CASSGDGSSTDTQYF
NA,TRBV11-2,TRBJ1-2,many,TGTGCCAGCAGCGTTGAGGAGTGGTATGGCTACACCTTC,CASSVEEWYGYTF
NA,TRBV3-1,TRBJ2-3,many,TGTGCCAGCAGCTCCCGGAGGGGGGGAGATACGCAGTATTTT,CASSSRRGGDTQYF
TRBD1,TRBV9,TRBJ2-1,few,TGTGCCAGCAGCTATAGGACAGGCTACAATGAGCAGTTCTTC,CASSYRTGYNEQFF
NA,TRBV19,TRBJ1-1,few,TGTGCCAGTAGTCTGAACGGACAAACGAACACTGAAGCTTTCTTT,CASSLNGQTNTEAFF
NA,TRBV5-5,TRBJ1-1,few,TGTGCCAGCAGCTTGGTTCTTTCCGATGAAGCTTTCTTT,CASSLVLSDEAFF
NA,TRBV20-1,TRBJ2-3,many,TGCAGTGCTAGATTTGCCGGGACTAGCACAGATACGCAGTATTTT,CSARFAGTSTDTQYF
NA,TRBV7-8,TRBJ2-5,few,TGTGCCAGCAGCTTAGCAGAGGTAGCGCCCCAAGAGACCCAGTACTTC,CASSLAEVAPQETQYF
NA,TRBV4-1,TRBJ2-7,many,TGCGCCAGCAGCCCGGGACTCTACTACGAGCAGTACTTC,CASSPGLYYEQYF
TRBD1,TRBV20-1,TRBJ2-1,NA,TGCAGTGCTGAACAGGGGGCATGGGAGCAGTTCTTC,CSAEQGAWEQFF
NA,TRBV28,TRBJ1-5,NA,TGTGCCAGCACCTTACTTAGCAATCAGCCCCAGCGTTTT,CASTLLSNQPQRF
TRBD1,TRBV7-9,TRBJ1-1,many,TGTGCCAGCAGCTGGGGACAGATCATGAACACTGAAGCTTTCTTT,CASSWGQIMNTEAFF
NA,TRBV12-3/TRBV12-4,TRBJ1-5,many,TGTGCCAGCAGTTTAGGACGGTTTAATCAGCCCCAGCATTTT,CASSLGRFNQPQHF
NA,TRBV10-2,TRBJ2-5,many,TGCGCCAGCAGACGAACCGGGGAGACCCAGTACTTC,CASRRTGETQYF
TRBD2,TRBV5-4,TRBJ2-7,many,TGTGCCAGCAGCTTGGCGGCTAGCGGTCGCTACGAGCAGTACTTC,CASSLAASGRYEQYF